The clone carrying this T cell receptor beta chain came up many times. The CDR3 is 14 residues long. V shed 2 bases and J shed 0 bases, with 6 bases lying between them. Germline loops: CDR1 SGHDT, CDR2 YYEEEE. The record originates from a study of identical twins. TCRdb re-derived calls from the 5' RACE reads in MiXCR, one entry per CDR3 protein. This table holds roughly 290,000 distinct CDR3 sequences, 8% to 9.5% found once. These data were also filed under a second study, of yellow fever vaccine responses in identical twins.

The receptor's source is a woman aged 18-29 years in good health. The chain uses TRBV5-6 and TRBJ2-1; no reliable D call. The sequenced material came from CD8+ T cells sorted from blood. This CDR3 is CASSLVGSYNEQFF. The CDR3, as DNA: TGTGCCAGCAGCTTAGTGGGCTCCTACAATGAGCAGTTCTTC.